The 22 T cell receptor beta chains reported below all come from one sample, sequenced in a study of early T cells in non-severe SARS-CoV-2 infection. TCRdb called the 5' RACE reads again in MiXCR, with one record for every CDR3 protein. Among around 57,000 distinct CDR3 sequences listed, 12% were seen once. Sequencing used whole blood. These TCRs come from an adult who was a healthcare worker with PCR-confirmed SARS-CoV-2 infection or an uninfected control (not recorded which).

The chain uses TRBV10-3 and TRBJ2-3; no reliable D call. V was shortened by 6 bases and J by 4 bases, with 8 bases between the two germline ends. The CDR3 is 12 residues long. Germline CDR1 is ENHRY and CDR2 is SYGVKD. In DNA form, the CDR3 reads TGTGCCATCAGCGCAGGCTCAGATACGCAGTATTTT. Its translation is CAISAGSDTQYF.

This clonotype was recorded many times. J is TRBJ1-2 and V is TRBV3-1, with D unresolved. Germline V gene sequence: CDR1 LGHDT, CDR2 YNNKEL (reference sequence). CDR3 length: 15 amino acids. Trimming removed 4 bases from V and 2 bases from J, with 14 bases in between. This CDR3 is CASSRSPGLNYGYTF. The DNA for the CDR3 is TGTGCCAGCAGCCGAAGTCCAGGTCTCAACTATGGCTACACCTTC.

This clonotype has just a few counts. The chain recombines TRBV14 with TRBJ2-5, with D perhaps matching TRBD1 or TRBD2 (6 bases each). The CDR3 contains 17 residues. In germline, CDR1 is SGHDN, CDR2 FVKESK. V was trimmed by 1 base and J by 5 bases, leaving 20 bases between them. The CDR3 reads CASSQAAAGGRLETQYF. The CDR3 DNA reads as TGTGCCAGCAGCCAAGCCGCTGCCGGGGGCCGGTTGGAGACCCAGTACTTC.

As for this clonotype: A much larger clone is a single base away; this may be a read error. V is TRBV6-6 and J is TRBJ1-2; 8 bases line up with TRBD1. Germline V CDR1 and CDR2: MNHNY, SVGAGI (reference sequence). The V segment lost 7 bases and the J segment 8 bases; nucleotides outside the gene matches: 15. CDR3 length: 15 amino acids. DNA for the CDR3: TGTGCCAGCATGCAGGAGACAGGGGTAATGCGGGGCTACACCTTC. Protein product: CASMQETGVMRGYTF.

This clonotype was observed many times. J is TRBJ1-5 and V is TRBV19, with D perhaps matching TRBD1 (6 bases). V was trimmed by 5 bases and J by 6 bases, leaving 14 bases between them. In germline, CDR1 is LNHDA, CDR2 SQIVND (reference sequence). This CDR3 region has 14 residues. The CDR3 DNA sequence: TGTGCCAGTAGTTCGTACAGGGACCTTCAGCCCCAGCATTTT. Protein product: CASSSYRDLQPQHF.

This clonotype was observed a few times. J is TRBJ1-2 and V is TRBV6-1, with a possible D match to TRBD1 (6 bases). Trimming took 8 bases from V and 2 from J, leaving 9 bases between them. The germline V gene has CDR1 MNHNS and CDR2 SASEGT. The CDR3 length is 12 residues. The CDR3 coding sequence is TGTGCCAGCGGGGGCAACAACTATGGCTACACCTTC. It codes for CASGGNNYGYTF.

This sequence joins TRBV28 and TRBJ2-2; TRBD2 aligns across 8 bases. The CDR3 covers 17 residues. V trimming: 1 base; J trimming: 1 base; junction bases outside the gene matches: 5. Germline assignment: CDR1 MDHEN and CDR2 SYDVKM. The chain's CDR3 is CASSLFLAGENTGELFF. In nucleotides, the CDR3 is TGTGCCAGCAGTTTATTCCTAGCGGGTGAGAACACCGGGGAGCTGTTTTTT.

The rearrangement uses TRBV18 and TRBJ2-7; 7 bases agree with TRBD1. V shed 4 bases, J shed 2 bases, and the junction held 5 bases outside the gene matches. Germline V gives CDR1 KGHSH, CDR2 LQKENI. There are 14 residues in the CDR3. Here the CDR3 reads CASSQGALTYEQYF. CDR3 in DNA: TGTGCCAGCTCACAGGGGGCGTTAACCTACGAGCAGTACTTC.

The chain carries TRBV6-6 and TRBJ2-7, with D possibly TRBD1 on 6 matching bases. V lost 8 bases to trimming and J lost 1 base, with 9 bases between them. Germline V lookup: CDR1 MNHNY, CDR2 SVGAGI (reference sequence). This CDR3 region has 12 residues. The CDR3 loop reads CASPDRSYEQYF. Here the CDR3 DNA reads TGTGCCAGCCCAGACAGGTCCTACGAGCAGTACTTC.

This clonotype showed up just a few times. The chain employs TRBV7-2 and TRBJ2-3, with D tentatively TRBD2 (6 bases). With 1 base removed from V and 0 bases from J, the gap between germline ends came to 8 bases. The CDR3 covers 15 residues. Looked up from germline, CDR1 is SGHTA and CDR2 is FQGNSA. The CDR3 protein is CASSLVGTSTDTQYF. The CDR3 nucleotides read TGTGCCAGCAGCTTAGTAGGGACTAGCACAGATACGCAGTATTTT.

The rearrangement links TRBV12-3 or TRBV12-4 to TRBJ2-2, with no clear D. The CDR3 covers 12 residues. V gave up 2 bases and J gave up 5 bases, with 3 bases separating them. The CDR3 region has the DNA TGTGCCAGCAGTTTATGGACCGGGGAGCTGTTTTTT. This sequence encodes CASSLWTGELFF.

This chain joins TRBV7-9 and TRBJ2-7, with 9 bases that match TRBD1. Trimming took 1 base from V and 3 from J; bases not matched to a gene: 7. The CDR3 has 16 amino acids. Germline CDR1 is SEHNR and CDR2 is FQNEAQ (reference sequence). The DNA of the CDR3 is TGTGCCAGCAGCTTAGAAGAGGGACAGGGCTACTACGAGCAGTACTTC. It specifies CASSLEEGQGYYEQYF. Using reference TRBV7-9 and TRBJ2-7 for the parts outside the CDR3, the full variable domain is DTGVSQNPRHKITKRGQNVTFRCDPISEHNRLYWYRQTLGQGPEFLTYFQNEAQLEKSRLLSDRFSAERPKGSFSTLEIQRTEQGDSAMYLCASSLEEGQGYYEQYFGPGTRLTVT.

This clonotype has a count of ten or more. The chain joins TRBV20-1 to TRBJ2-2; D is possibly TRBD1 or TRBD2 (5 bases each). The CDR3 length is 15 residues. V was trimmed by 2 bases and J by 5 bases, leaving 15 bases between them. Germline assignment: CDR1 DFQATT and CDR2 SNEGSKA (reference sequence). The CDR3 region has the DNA TGCAGTGCTAGAAGGGACGAATTAAATACCGGGGAGCTGTTTTTT. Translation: CSARRDELNTGELFF.

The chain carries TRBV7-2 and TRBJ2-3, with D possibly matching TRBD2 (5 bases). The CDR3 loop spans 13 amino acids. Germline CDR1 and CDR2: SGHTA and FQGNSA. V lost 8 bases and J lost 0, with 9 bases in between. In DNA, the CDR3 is TGTGCCAGCGGAGGCGGGAGCACAGATACGCAGTATTTT. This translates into CASGGGSTDTQYF.

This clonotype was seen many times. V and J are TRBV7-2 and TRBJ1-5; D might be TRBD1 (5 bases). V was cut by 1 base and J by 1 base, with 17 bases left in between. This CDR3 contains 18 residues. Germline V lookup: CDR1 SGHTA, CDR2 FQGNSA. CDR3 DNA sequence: TGTGCCAGCAGCTTAGGTGAAGGACAACTCCCGAGCAATCAGCCCCAGCATTTT. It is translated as CASSLGEGQLPSNQPQHF.

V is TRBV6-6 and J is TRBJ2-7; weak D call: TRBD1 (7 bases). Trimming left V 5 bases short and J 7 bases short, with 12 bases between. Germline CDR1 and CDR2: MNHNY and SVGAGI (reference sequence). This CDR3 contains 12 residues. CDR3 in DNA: TGTGCCAGCAGTCCAGGGGGGAGTGAGCAGTACTTC. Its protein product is CASSPGGSEQYF.

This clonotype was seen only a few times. CDR3 in amino acids: CASSLAALAGVDEQFF. CDR3 nucleotide sequence: TGCGCCAGCAGCTTGGCCGCTCTAGCGGGAGTGGATGAGCAGTTCTTC. This sequence joins TRBV5-1 and TRBJ2-1; 10 nucleotides match TRBD2. This CDR3 is 16 amino acids long. Losses at the gene ends were 0 bases for V and 8 bases for J; bases not matched to a gene: 8. CDR1 is SGHRS, CDR2 YFSETQ, per germline.

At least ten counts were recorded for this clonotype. This CDR3 reads CASILDGAPNQPQHF. The CDR3 DNA is TGTGCCAGCATTCTGGACGGAGCGCCGAATCAGCCCCAGCATTTT. The chain combines TRBV6-1 with TRBJ1-5; D not resolved. In germline, CDR1 is MNHNS, CDR2 SASEGT. V was trimmed by 7 bases and J by 4 bases, leaving 17 bases between them. The CDR3 is 15 amino acids.

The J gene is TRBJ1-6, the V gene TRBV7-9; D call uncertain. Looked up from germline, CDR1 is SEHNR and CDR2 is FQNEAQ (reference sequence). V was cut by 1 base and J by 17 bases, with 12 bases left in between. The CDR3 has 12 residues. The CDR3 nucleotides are TGTGCCAGCAGCTTAGGTTCACTTCCCATCCACTTT. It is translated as CASSLGSLPIHF. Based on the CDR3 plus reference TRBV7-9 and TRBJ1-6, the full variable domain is DTGVSQNPRHKITKRGQNVTFRCDPISEHNRLYWYRQTLGQGPEFLTYFQNEAQLEKSRLLSDRFSAERPKGSFSTLEIQRTEQGDSAMYLCASSLGSLPIHFGNGTRLTVT.

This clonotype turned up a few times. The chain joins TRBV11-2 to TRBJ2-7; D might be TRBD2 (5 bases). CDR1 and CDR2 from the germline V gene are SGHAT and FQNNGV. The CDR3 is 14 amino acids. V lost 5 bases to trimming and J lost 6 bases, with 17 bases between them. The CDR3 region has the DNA TGTGCCAGCAGCCCCCTATGGGGAGTGGGCGAGCAGTACTTC. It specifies CASSPLWGVGEQYF.

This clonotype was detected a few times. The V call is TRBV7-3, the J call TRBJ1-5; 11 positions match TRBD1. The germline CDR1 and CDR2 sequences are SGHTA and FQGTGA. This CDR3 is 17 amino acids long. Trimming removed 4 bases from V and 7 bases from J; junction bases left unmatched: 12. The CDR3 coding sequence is TGTGCCAGCAGCTGGACAGGGGGCCCAAAAAATTTCCAGCCCCAGCATTTT. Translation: CASSWTGGPKNFQPQHF.

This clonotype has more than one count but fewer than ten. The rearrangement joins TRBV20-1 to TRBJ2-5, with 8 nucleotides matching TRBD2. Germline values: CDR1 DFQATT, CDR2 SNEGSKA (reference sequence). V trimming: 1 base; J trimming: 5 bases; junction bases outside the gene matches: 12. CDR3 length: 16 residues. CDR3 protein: CSARASWEAGGETQYF. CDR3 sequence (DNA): TGCAGTGCTAGAGCTAGCTGGGAGGCGGGAGGCGAGACCCAGTACTTC.